What follows is one T cell receptor (beta chain) and its context. Its antigen remains unknown. These data originate in a study of cytotoxic CD8 clonotypes in ibrutinib-treated CLL. Study-level findings and limits: The study found baseline clonality above age-matched healthy donors, tracking circulating CD8+ T-cell counts.

The CDR3 runs 15 residues. V shed 3 bases, J shed 4 bases, and the junction held 6 bases outside the gene matches. Germline assignment: CDR1 MGHDK and CDR2 SYGVNS. Deep sequencing aimed at 1 in 200,000 to 1 in 1 million T cells' resolution. TCRdb's table, derived via immunoSEQ multiplex PCR, lists solely in-frame clones and lacks some. The sample records 160,000 or so clones, approximately 90% being singletons. The chain uses TRBV25-1 and TRBJ1-3; 7 bases are a match to TRBD1. Source: PBMCs, taken at disease progression, from a patient treated with ibrutinib. The clonotype comes from a human donor with chronic lymphocytic leukemia. CDR3 sequence (DNA): TGTGCCAGCAGTGACTCGACAGGGACCGGAAACACCATATATTTT. This sequence encodes CASSDSTGTGNTIYF.